The T cell receptor (beta chain) described here comes from a study of read filtering for tumor transcriptome and immune sequencing. About the study: DNase treatment preceded whole-transcriptome library preparation. IR-seq gave about 4.05 to 11 million TCR reads per sample; RNA-seq gave about 80 to 1,300. Broader study findings: In IR-seq, single-read clonotypes were roughly 80% of clonotypes but around 3.5% of reads. Sorted CD138-negative bone marrow cells were not purified T cells.

The library was built from approximately 400 ng RNA with molecular barcoded adaptors for alpha/delta and beta/gamma chains. A single record per CDR3 protein comes from TCRdb applying MiXCR to the reads. Among about 90,000 distinct CDR3 sequences, roughly 12% were seen once, and the ten largest hold 14% to 15%. Germline V lookup: CDR1 MNHNY, CDR2 SVGAGI (reference sequence). Trimming took 5 bases from V and 3 from J, leaving 8 bases between them. CDR3 length equals 12 residues. There are many counts of this clonotype. Its antigen is still unknown. Sequencing was carried out using a population of CD138-negative cells sorted from bone marrow. The chain combines TRBV6-6 with TRBJ2-7; maybe TRBD1 (5 bases). The clonotype originates from a donor aged 40 or over with multiple myeloma. For the CDR3, the DNA is TGTGCCAGCAGTAGGGGAATCTACGAGCAGTACTTC. Protein product: CASSRGIYEQYF.